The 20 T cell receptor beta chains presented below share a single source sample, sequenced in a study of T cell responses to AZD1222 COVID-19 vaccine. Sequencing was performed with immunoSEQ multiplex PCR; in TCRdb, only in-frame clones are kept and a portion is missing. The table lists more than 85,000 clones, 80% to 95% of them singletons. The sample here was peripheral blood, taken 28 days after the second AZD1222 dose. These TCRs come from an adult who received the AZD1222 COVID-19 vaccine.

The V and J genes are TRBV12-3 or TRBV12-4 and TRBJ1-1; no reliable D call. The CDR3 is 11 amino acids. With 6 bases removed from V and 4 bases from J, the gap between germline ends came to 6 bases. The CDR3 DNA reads TGTGCCAGCAGCCTAAGCACTGAAGCTTTCTTT. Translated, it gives CASSLSTEAFF.

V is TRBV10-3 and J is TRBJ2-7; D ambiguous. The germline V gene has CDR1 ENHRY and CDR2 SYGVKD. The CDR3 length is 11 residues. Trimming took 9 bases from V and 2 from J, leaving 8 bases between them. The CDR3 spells CAIGRTYEQYF. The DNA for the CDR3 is TGTGCCATTGGCCGAACCTACGAGCAGTACTTC.

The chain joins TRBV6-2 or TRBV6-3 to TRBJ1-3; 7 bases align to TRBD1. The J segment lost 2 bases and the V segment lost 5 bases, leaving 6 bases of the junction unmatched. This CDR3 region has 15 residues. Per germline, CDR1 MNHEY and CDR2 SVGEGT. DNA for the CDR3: TGTGCCAGCAGTCGGGGACAGTTCGCTGGAAACACCATATATTTT. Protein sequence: CASSRGQFAGNTIYF.

The CDR3 sequence is CASSPGADWTQYF. CDR3 nucleotides: TGTGCCAGCTCACCCGGAGCGGATTGGACCCAGTACTTC. The chain recombines TRBV18 with TRBJ2-5; a possible D gene is TRBD2 (5 bases). V lost 3 bases and J lost 7, with 12 bases in between. The CDR3 loop spans 13 amino acids. Per germline, CDR1 KGHSH and CDR2 LQKENI. The full variable domain, completed using reference TRBV18 and TRBJ2-5, is NAGVMQNPRHLVRRRGQEARLRCSPMKGHSHVYWYRQLPEEGLKFMVYLQKENIIDESGMPKERFSAEFPKEGPSILRIQQVVRGDSAAYFCASSPGADWTQYFGPGTRLLVL.

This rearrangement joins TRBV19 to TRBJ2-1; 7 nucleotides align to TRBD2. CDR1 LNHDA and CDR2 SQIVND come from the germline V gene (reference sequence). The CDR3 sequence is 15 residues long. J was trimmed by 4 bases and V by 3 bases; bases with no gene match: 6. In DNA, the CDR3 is TGTGCCAGTAGTATCGGGTCGGGGGGATACAATGAGCAGTTCTTC. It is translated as CASSIGSGGYNEQFF.

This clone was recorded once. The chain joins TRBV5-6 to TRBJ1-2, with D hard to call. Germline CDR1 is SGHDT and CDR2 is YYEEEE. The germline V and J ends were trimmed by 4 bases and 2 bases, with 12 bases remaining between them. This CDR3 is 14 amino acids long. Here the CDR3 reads CASSPAARNYGYTF. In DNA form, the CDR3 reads TGTGCCAGCAGCCCGGCAGCTAGGAACTATGGCTACACCTTC.

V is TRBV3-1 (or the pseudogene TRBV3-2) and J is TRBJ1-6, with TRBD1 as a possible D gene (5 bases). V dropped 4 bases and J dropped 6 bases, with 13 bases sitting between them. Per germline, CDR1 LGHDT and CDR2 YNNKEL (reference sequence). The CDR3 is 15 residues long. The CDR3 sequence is CASSRLGEVNSPLHF. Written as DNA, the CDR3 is TGTGCCAGCAGCCGCTTAGGGGAGGTTAATTCACCCCTCCACTTT.

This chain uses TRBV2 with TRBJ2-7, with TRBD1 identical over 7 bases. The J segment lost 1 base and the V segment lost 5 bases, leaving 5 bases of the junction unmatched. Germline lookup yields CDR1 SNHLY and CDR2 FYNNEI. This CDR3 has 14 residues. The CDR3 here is CASSLSGQSYEQYF. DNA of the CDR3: TGTGCCAGCAGTCTCTCGGGACAGTCCTACGAGCAGTACTTC. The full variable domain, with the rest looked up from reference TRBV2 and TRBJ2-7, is EPEVTQTPSHQVTQMGQEVILRCVPISNHLYFYWYRQILGQKVEFLVSFYNNEISEKSEIFDDQFSVERPDGSNFTLKIRSTKLEDSAMYFCASSLSGQSYEQYFGPGTRLTVT.

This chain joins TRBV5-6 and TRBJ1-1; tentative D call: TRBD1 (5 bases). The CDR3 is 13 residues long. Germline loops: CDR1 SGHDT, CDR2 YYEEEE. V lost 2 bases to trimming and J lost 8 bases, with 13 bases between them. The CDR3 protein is CASSFIGDGEAFF. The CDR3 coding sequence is TGTGCCAGCAGCTTCATTGGGGACGGGGAAGCTTTCTTT.

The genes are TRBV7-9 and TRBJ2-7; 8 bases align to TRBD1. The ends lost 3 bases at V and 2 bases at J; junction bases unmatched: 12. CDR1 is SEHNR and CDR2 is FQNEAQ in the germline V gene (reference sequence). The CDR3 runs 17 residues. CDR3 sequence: CASSFLDQTGVPYEQYF. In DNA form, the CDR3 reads TGTGCCAGCAGCTTCCTCGATCAGACAGGGGTACCCTACGAGCAGTACTTC.

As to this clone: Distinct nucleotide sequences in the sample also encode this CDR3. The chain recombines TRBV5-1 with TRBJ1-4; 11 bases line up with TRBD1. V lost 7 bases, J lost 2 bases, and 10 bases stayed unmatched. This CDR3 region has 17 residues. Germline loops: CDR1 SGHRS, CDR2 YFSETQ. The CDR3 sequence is CASARDRGYGTNEKLFF. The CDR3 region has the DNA TGCGCCAGCGCGAGGGACAGGGGGTACGGCACTAATGAAAAACTGTTTTTT.

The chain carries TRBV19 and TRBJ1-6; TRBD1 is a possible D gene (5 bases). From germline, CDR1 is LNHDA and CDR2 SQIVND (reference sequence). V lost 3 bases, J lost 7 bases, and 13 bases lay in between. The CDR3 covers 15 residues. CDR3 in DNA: TGTGCCAGTAGTATCGGGCAGGGAGGAAATTCACCCCTCCACTTT. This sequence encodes CASSIGQGGNSPLHF.

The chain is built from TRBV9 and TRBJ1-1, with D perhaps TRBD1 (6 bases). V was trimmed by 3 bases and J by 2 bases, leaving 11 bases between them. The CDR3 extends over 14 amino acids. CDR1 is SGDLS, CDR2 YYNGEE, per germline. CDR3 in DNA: TGTGCCAGCAGCGAAGGACAGCTTAACACTGAAGCTTTCTTT. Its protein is CASSEGQLNTEAFF.

CDR3 region: CASSDRGYGGANEQYF. In DNA, the CDR3 is TGTGCCAGCAGTGACCGCGGTTACGGGGGGGCTAATGAGCAGTACTTC. V usage is TRBV6-1 and J usage is TRBJ2-7, with 8 bases matching TRBD2. V dropped 3 bases and J dropped 7; count of bases not matched to a gene: 14. Germline V gives CDR1 MNHNS, CDR2 SASEGT. The CDR3 consists of 16 residues.

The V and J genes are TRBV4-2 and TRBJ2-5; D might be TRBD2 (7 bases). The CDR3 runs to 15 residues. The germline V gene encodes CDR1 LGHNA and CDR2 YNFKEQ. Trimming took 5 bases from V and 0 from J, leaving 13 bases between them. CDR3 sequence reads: CASSAGDYDQETQYF. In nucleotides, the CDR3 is TGTGCCAGCAGCGCAGGGGACTACGACCAAGAGACCCAGTACTTC.

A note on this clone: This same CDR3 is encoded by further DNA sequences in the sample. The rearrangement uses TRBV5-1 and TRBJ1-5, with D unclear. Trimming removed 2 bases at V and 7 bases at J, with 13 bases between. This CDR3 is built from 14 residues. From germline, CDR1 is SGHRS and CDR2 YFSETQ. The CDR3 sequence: CASSFEGRGQPQHF. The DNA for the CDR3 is TGCGCCAGCAGCTTTGAGGGTCGAGGGCAGCCCCAGCATTTT.

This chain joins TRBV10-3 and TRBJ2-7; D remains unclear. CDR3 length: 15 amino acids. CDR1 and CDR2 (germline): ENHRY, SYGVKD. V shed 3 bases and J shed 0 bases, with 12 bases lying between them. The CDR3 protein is CAISEFVGSSYEQYF. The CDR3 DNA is TGTGCCATCAGTGAATTTGTAGGAAGCTCCTACGAGCAGTACTTC.

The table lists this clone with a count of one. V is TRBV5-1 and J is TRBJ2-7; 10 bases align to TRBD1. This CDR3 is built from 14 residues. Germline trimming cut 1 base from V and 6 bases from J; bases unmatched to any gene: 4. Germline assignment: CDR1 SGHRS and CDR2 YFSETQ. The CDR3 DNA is TGCGCCAGCAGCTTGAGGGACAGGGGATCCGAGCAGTACTTC. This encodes CASSLRDRGSEQYF.

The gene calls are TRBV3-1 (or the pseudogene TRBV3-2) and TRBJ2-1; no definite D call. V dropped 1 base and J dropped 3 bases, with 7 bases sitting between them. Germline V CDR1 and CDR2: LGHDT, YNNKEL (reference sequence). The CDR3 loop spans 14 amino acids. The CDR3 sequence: CASSQVAVYNEQFF. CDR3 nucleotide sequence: TGTGCCAGCAGCCAAGTTGCAGTCTACAATGAGCAGTTCTTC.

Here the CDR3 reads CASSPPSTSTEAFF. CDR3 bases: TGTGCCAGCTCACCACCGAGCACAAGTACTGAAGCTTTCTTT. The chain uses TRBV18 and TRBJ1-1, with D hard to call. Trimming removed 0 bases from V and 5 bases from J, with 10 bases in between. The CDR3 totals 14 residues. Germline V gives CDR1 KGHSH, CDR2 LQKENI.